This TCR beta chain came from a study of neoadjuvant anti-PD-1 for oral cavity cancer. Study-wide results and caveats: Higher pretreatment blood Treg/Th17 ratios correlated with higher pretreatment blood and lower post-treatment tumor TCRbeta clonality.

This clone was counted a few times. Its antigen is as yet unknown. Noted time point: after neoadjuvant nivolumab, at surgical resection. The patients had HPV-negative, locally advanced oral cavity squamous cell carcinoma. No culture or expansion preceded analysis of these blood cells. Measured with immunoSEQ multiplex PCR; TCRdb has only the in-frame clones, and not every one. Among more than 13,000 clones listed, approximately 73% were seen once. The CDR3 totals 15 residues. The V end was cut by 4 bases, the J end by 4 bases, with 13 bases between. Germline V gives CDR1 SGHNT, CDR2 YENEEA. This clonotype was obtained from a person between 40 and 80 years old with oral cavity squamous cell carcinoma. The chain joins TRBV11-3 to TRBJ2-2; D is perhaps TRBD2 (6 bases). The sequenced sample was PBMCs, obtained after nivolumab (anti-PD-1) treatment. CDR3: CASSSAGSGTGELFF. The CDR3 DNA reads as TGTGCCAGCAGCTCCGCGGGGAGTGGCACCGGGGAGCTGTTTTTT.